One sample yielded the 12 T cell receptor beta chains listed below, sequenced in a study of blood T cell repertoires in COVID-19. TCRdb's copy holds only in-frame clones and misses some; the assay was immunoSEQ multiplex PCR. The data hold some 210,000 clones, with 89% observed a single time. The sequencing input was peripheral blood. The receptors were gathered from a middle-aged woman with acute or convalescent COVID-19.

In its sample, this clone was seen once. This chain connects TRBV2 to TRBJ1-1, with D maybe TRBD1 (6 bases). The germline V gene has CDR1 SNHLY and CDR2 FYNNEI. The germline V and J ends were trimmed by 2 bases and 2 bases, with 9 bases remaining between them. This CDR3 is built from 14 residues. The DNA of the CDR3 is TGTGCCAGCAGTGAACGGGGGGCTAACACTGAAGCTTTCTTT. It translates to CASSERGANTEAFF.

This clone was detected once. The chain recombines TRBV18 with TRBJ1-2; the D is unclear. Trimming stripped 4 bases from V and 7 bases from J, with 16 bases between. The CDR3 sequence is 14 residues long. Germline V gives CDR1 KGHSH, CDR2 LQKENI. CDR3 protein: CASSHGREDFGYTF. CDR3 DNA: TGTGCCAGCTCACATGGGAGGGAGGATTTTGGCTACACCTTC.

This chain uses TRBV25-1 with TRBJ2-1, with 14 bases that match TRBD2. Germline loops: CDR1 MGHDK, CDR2 SYGVNS. V lost 6 bases and J lost 10; bases outside the gene matches: 11. CDR3 length equals 16 residues. The CDR3 sequence is CASSPLTSGGAEEQFF. CDR3 coding DNA: TGTGCCAGCAGCCCCCTGACTAGCGGGGGGGCGGAGGAGCAGTTCTTC.

This chain joins TRBV5-1 and TRBJ2-1; 13 nucleotides line up with TRBD2. The V gene's germline CDR1 is SGHRS and CDR2 YFSETQ. V lost 2 bases, J lost 13 bases, and 6 bases stayed unmatched. The CDR3 extends over 14 amino acids. Here the CDR3 DNA reads TGCGCCAGCAGCTTCACTAGCGGGGGGGACAAACAGTTCTTC. Its translation is CASSFTSGGDKQFF.

In DNA, the CDR3 is TGTGCCAGCAGGATGGACAGGGGGCTCGACACTGAAGCTTTCTTT. This gives the protein CASRMDRGLDTEAFF. This chain joins TRBV2 and TRBJ1-1; 11 nucleotides agree with TRBD1. The V gene's germline CDR1 is SNHLY and CDR2 FYNNEI. V trimming: 6 bases; J trimming: 3 bases; junction bases outside the gene matches: 6. The CDR3 sequence is 15 residues long.

This chain uses TRBV12-5 with TRBJ1-1, with D tentatively TRBD1 (6 bases). Germline V gene data show CDR1 as LGHNT and CDR2 as FRNRAP. CDR3 size: 15 residues. V was cut by 6 bases and J by 10 bases, with 24 bases left in between. CDR3 in amino acids: CASGPIQGRGLPAFF. CDR3 bases: TGTGCTAGTGGACCCATACAGGGCCGTGGGCTGCCAGCTTTCTTT.

V and J are TRBV9 and TRBJ2-3, with TRBD2 matching 9 bases. This CDR3 has 16 residues. In germline, CDR1 is SGDLS, CDR2 YYNGEE. Trimming at V came to 3 bases and at J to 4 bases, leaving 9 bases not matched to a gene. The CDR3 region has the DNA TGTGCCAGCAGCGGGGAGGCTAGCGGGGCCGCAGATACGCAGTATTTT. This encodes CASSGEASGAADTQYF.

The rearrangement links TRBV4-1 to TRBJ1-6, with TRBD1 matching 7 bases. The CDR3 totals 17 residues. Germline V gene data show CDR1 as MGHRA and CDR2 as YSYEKL. Trimming took 5 bases from V and 2 from J; bases not matched to a gene: 9. Written as DNA, the CDR3 is TGCGCCAGCAGCACGCGAGAAGGGGGCACCTATAATTCACCCCTCCACTTT. It translates to CASSTREGGTYNSPLHF.

The rearrangement links TRBV7-8 to TRBJ2-5; D gene ambiguous. CDR3 length: 14 amino acids. Trimming removed 0 bases at V and 2 bases at J, with 7 bases between. Per the germline V gene, CDR1 is SGHVS and CDR2 is FQNEAQ. The CDR3 loop reads CASSLARQQETQYF. The DNA of the CDR3 is TGTGCCAGCAGCTTAGCTCGCCAGCAAGAGACCCAGTACTTC.

The rearrangement uses TRBV27 and TRBJ2-2, with D perhaps matching TRBD1 (5 bases). V was cut by 10 bases and J by 3 bases, with 9 bases left in between. Per the germline V gene, CDR1 is MNHEY and CDR2 is SMNVEV (reference sequence). The CDR3 covers 12 residues. Here the CDR3 DNA reads TGTGCCATTGAAGGGGACACCGGGGAGCTGTTTTTT. It is translated as CAIEGDTGELFF.

CDR3 loop: CASSYSKGAGTEAFF. CDR3 bases: TGTGCCAGCAGTTATTCGAAGGGGGCTGGCACTGAAGCTTTCTTT. This sequence joins TRBV27 and TRBJ1-1, with 7 bases lining up with TRBD1. CDR1 is MNHEY and CDR2 is SMNVEV in the germline V gene (reference sequence). Trimming took 4 bases from V and 4 from J; bases not matched to a gene: 9. There are 15 residues in the CDR3.

The chain couples TRBV30 to TRBJ1-6; 9 bases agree with TRBD1. J lost 7 bases, V lost 4 bases, and 11 bases had no gene match. Germline V lookup: CDR1 GTSNPN, CDR2 SVGIG (reference sequence). This CDR3 region has 16 residues. CDR3 region: CAWNPAGTGRNSPLHF. CDR3 DNA: TGTGCCTGGAATCCTGCCGGGACAGGGAGGAATTCACCCCTCCACTTT. The full variable domain, with the rest looked up from reference TRBV30 and TRBJ1-6, is SQTIHQWPATLVQPVGSPLSLECTVEGTSNPNLYWYRQAAGRGLQLLFYSVGIGQISSEVPQNLSASRPQDRQFILSSKKLLLSDSGFYLCAWNPAGTGRNSPLHFGNGTRLTVT.